What follows are 20 T cell receptor beta chains derived from one specimen sequenced in a study of brain metastases from non-small cell lung cancer. Using immunoSEQ multiplex PCR, the repertoire was profiled, and TCRdb retains in-frame clones only, with some absent. Of some 1,500 clones listed, around 85% are singletons. Sequencing input: tissue from a brain metastasis. The source of these receptors is a donor over 35 with non-small cell lung cancer.

The chain links TRBV7-9 to TRBJ2-1, with a possible D match to TRBD1 (8 bases). Germline V gives CDR1 SEHNR, CDR2 FQNEAQ (reference sequence). This CDR3 is 13 amino acids long. V was shortened by 5 bases and J by 8 bases, with 13 bases between the two germline ends. The CDR3 spells CASSIQGGDEQFF. CDR3 DNA sequence: TGTGCCAGCAGCATACAGGGGGGGGATGAGCAGTTCTTC.

The chain carries TRBV9 and TRBJ2-2, with no clear D. Trimming left V 0 bases short and J 4 bases short, with 13 bases between. The V gene's germline CDR1 is SGDLS and CDR2 YYNGEE. This CDR3 contains 16 residues. CDR3 protein: CASSVASDPSTGELFF. CDR3 bases: TGTGCCAGCAGCGTAGCTTCGGACCCATCCACCGGGGAGCTGTTTTTT.

Turning to this clone: Sequence at one end of the junction differs from germline and may be a read error. The genes are TRBV6-5 and TRBJ2-2, with a weak D call TRBD1 (5 bases). The germline gives CDR1 MNHEY, CDR2 SVGAGI. CDR3 length equals 13 residues. The CDR3 nucleotides read TGTGCCAGCCGTTACAGGCACACCAGGGAGCTGTTTTTT. Its translation: CASRYRHTRELFF.

This sequence joins TRBV5-1 and TRBJ2-1; 9 nucleotides match TRBD2. CDR3 length equals 15 residues. Germline V gives CDR1 SGHRS, CDR2 YFSETQ. V lost 4 bases to trimming and J lost 0 bases; unmatched junction nucleotides: 2. The CDR3 region has the DNA TGCGCCAGCAGCATTAGCGGGAGCTCCTACAATGAGCAGTTCTTC. This codes for CASSISGSSYNEQFF. Filled out from reference TRBV5-1 and TRBJ2-1, the complete variable domain reads KAGVTQTPRYLIKTRGQQVTLSCSPISGHRSVSWYQQTPGQGLQFLFEYFSETQRNKGNFPGRFSGRQFSNSRSEMNVSTLELGDSALYLCASSISGSSYNEQFFGPGTRLTVL.

As for this clone: One junction end disagrees with the germline gene, perhaps due to a read error. J is TRBJ2-5 and V is TRBV7-2; D remains ambiguous. Germline V gene sequence: CDR1 SGHTA, CDR2 FQGNSA. CDR3 length: 13 amino acids. CDR3: CASSLNRMEIQYF. CDR3 nucleotide sequence: TGTGCCAGCAGCTTAAATCGCATGGAGATCCAGTACTTC.

The chain employs TRBV20-1 and TRBJ2-5, with no clear D. Germline V gene data show CDR1 as DFQATT and CDR2 as SNEGSKA (reference sequence). This CDR3 has 15 residues. V lost 3 bases to trimming and J lost 1 base, with 15 bases between them. The CDR3 protein is CSASDAAPGQETQYF. CDR3 nucleotide sequence: TGCAGTGCTAGTGATGCCGCCCCGGGCCAAGAGACCCAGTACTTC.

This chain connects TRBV6-5 to TRBJ2-7, with a weak D call TRBD2 (6 bases). The CDR3 is 14 residues long. V was clipped by 7 bases and J by 2 bases, with 15 bases between them. Germline V gene sequence: CDR1 MNHEY, CDR2 SVGAGI. The CDR3 region is CASIPTGEAYEQYF. The CDR3 DNA sequence: TGTGCCAGCATCCCGACGGGGGAGGCCTACGAGCAGTACTTC.

Of note for this clone: An end of the junction does not agree with germline; a read error may underlie this. V is TRBV6-5 and J is TRBJ2-5; the D is unclear. Germline V gene sequence: CDR1 MNHEY, CDR2 SVGAGI. The CDR3 has 15 residues. The CDR3, as DNA: TGTGCCAGCAGTTATTCGACTCTGGGTCAAGAGACCCAATACTTC. As protein: CASSYSTLGQETQYF.

V and J are TRBV5-1 and TRBJ2-1; 9 positions agree with TRBD1. V was clipped by 1 base and J by 7 bases; unmatched bases: 9. Per germline, CDR1 SGHRS and CDR2 YFSETQ. The CDR3 length is 16 residues. The CDR3 sequence: CASSLPKGTGSNEQFF. CDR3 nucleotide sequence: TGCGCCAGCAGCTTGCCAAAGGGGACAGGGTCGAATGAGCAGTTCTTC.

This clone has more than one count but fewer than ten. V is TRBV5-8 and J is TRBJ1-1, with D uncertain. CDR1 is SGHTS and CDR2 is YDEGEE in the germline V gene. This CDR3 is 13 amino acids long. The V end was cut by 0 bases, the J end by 1 base, with 4 bases between. In DNA, the CDR3 is TGTGCCAGCAGCTTGGGCACGAACACTGAAGCTTTCTTT. It encodes CASSLGTNTEAFF.

V usage is TRBV6-6 and J usage is TRBJ2-1, with D possibly matching TRBD1 (5 bases). Germline CDR1 MNHNY, CDR2 SVGAGI (reference sequence). Trimming stripped 0 bases from V and 3 bases from J, with 9 bases between. This CDR3 is 15 amino acids long. For the CDR3, the DNA is TGTGCCAGCAGTTACTCGGACACCTACTACAATGAGCAGTTCTTC. It encodes CASSYSDTYYNEQFF.

This clone has a handful of counts. V usage is TRBV5-5 and J usage is TRBJ2-1; the D gene is possibly TRBD2 (6 bases). The germline V gene encodes CDR1 SGHKS and CDR2 YYEKEE (reference sequence). Deletions cut 4 bases from V and 5 bases from J, with 16 bases between. The CDR3 extends over 15 amino acids. CDR3 coding DNA: TGTGCCAGCAGCCCAGGGACTTTAGGAAACAATGAGCAGTTCTTC. The encoded protein is CASSPGTLGNNEQFF.

The J gene is TRBJ2-7, the V gene TRBV12-3 or TRBV12-4; 7 bases line up with TRBD2. The CDR3 has 13 residues. V shed 5 bases, J shed 1 base, and the junction held 2 bases outside the gene matches. CDR3 coding DNA: TGTGCCAGCAGTACTAGCGCGTCCTACGAGCAGTACTTC. This translates into CASSTSASYEQYF.

Concerning this clone: This may come from a read error, since a much larger clone is one base off. The V gene is TRBV24-1, the J gene TRBJ2-5, with D possibly TRBD1 on 6 matching bases. Germline CDR1 is KGHDR and CDR2 is SFDVKD. The V gene lost 5 bases and the J gene lost 4 bases, with 16 bases spanning the gap. The CDR3 is made up of 15 amino acids. The CDR3, as DNA: TGTGCCACCAGTGCTACACAGGGTCGGAGAGAGACCCAGTACTTC. This gives the protein CATSATQGRRETQYF.

This sequence joins TRBV9 and TRBJ1-5; no clear D gene. This CDR3 region has 13 residues. Germline values: CDR1 SGDLS, CDR2 YYNGEE. Trimming removed 4 bases at V and 4 bases at J, with 9 bases between. CDR3 DNA: TGTGCCAGCAGCTCCAATCCGAATCAGCCCCAGCATTTT. This translates into CASSSNPNQPQHF.

This sequence joins TRBV28 and TRBJ1-2, with D uncertain. The germline V gene encodes CDR1 MDHEN and CDR2 SYDVKM. CDR3 size: 12 residues. The V gene lost 9 bases and the J gene lost 4 bases, with 12 bases spanning the gap. CDR3 in DNA: TGTGCCAGATACGAGCCCGGCTATGGCTACACCTTC. Residues: CARYEPGYGYTF.

The genes are TRBV19 and TRBJ2-3; D is ambiguous. Trimming cost V 6 bases and J 2 bases, with 12 bases left between them. Per germline, CDR1 LNHDA and CDR2 SQIVND (reference sequence). The CDR3 contains 14 residues. In DNA form, the CDR3 reads TGTGCCAGTAGAGACGGGTTACCCACAGATACGCAGTATTTT. Translated: CASRDGLPTDTQYF.

V gene TRBV19 combines with J gene TRBJ2-2; 7 positions match TRBD2. The trim removed 6 bases at V and 0 bases at J, leaving 4 bases unmatched. This CDR3 comprises 15 residues. CDR1 LNHDA and CDR2 SQIVND come from the germline V gene (reference sequence). CDR3 sequence: CASRGGLANTGELFF. In DNA, the CDR3 is TGTGCCAGTAGAGGAGGACTAGCGAACACCGGGGAGCTGTTTTTT. Based on the CDR3 plus reference TRBV19 and TRBJ2-2, the full variable domain is DGGITQSPKYLFRKEGQNVTLSCEQNLNHDAMYWYRQDPGQGLRLIYYSQIVNDFQKGDIAEGYSVSREKKESFPLTVTSAQKNPTAFYLCASRGGLANTGELFFGEGSRLTVL.

The CDR3 nucleotides are TGTGCCAGCAGCCTCAGGACAGGGGCTGCGTACGAGCAGTACTTC. Translating it yields CASSLRTGAAYEQYF. This chain uses TRBV7-7 with TRBJ2-7; 9 nucleotides align to TRBD1. This CDR3 region has 15 residues. V lost 5 bases to trimming and J lost 4 bases; unmatched junction nucleotides: 9. CDR1 is SSHAT and CDR2 is FNYEAQ in the germline V gene (reference sequence).

The rearrangement links TRBV5-1 to TRBJ2-1; TRBD2 matches 11 bases. The J segment lost 10 bases and the V segment lost 3 bases, leaving 9 bases of the junction unmatched. The CDR3 is made up of 15 amino acids. Germline V gene data show CDR1 as SGHRS and CDR2 as YFSETQ. The DNA for the CDR3 is TGCGCCAGCAGCTCTAGCGGGAGGCCGGGGGGAGAGCAGTTCTTC. It is translated as CASSSSGRPGGEQFF.